The source of this T cell receptor (beta chain) is a study of cytomegalovirus exposure and HLA in healthy donors listed by TCRdb under 2017. A note on the overall study: An earlier analysis of about 530 of the donors reported 276 Gb of sequence data and 117 million unique TCR beta sequences obtained from 150 million to 200 million T cells. Roughly 300 gigabases of sequencing data and around 85 million unique TCR sequences made up an early release that covered 500 to 650 HLA-typed donors. Of the approximately 400 genotyped donors, 81% were placed in the genetic ancestry cluster associated with self-reported Caucasian donors. The study aimed to test whether signatures of past pathogen exposure could be identified by cataloging public T cell receptors. The T cell repertoires of under 750 subjects were profiled by immunosequencing and related to cytomegalovirus serostatus. Along with the roughly 670-subject first cohort, a separate validation cohort of about 110 different subjects was used. To predict cytomegalovirus infection status, the study brought together high-throughput TCR immunosequencing, statistical association of individual TCRs with disease status, and machine learning. In a later analysis, previously published TCR beta repertoires from several hundred donors were re-analyzed and high-resolution HLA genotyping was added so that TCR occurrence patterns could be studied. Rather than using new phenotypic data, the later analysis identified candidate immune exposures from TCR beta sequences and from how often those sequences occurred across donors. An earlier analysis of 587 of the donors used high-throughput TCR beta sequencing to judge whether each TCR beta V gene segment behaved as functional or pseudogenic. Donor age, sex, ethnicity and CMV serostatus were compiled together with the repertoire data. A later genetic analysis used genome-wide SNP genotypes for about 65% of the roughly 670 donors, treating that subset as a discovery cohort. Every repertoire in the discovery cohort had been generated on one and the same sequencing platform. HLA typing included class I and class II loci at four-digit resolution. The number of donors typed differed by locus, with 629-630 for A, B, C, DRB1 and DQB1, around 500 for DQA1, nearly 610 for DPA1, and 472 for DPB1. A handful of DR-DQ haplotypes were handled as single units for association and clustering because linkage in the cohort was strong. Among several hundred genotyped donors of the cohort, an average of around 250,000 unique TCR beta nucleotide sequences was sequenced per donor, of which roughly 17% were non-productive.

The library was built by means of the immunoSEQ multiplex PCR assay. A mixture of 60 forward primers for TCR Vbeta segments and 13 reverse primers for TCR Jbeta segments was used in the multiplex PCR. The CDR3 region of rearranged TCR beta genes was amplified from genomic DNA with a multiplex PCR assay. On the Illumina HiSeq System, the amplified TCR beta libraries were sequenced as 87-base-pair reads. On the authors' methods: A later analysis counted some 74 million unique TCR beta chains across the 550 to 800 repertoires, and about 10 million of these chains were shared by at least two donors. To remove PCR and sequencing errors, raw reads were error-corrected and collapsed into unique sequences using a nearest-neighbor algorithm that merged closely related sequences. V, D and J gene segments were assigned by aligning CDR3 sequences to IMGT reference sequences. For a sequence to be retained, a match of at least six nucleotides to both a V gene segment and a J gene segment was required. A rearrangement was called productive if the CDR3 had no stop codons and remained in frame with V and J, and every other rearrangement was called non-productive. CDR3 was defined by IMGT convention, running from the second conserved V-encoded cysteine to the conserved J-encoded phenylalanine. The earlier analysis of about 590 of the donors excluded sequences that lacked an unambiguous match to a single V gene segment. In an earlier analysis of some 590 of the donors, a V segment was called functional when productive rearrangements were above 56.7%, and segregating when the standard deviation between donors exceeded 5%. To diagnose cytomegalovirus status from the catalog of TCR beta chain sequences, a statistical classification framework was built. In a later analysis, TCR nucleotide sequences were compared against IMGT/GENE-DB human TR gene sequences so that V and J genes could be assigned. The TCRdist pipeline was used in a later analysis to assign CDR3 sequences and most-parsimonious VDJ recombination scenarios. A later analysis defined each TCR beta chain by its CDR3 amino acid sequence plus V-gene family, and excluded reads lacking a unique V-gene family. To address suspected cross-contamination and a sequencing artifact, a later analysis removed a few hundred highly shared, low-generation-probability nucleotide sequences. For each public chain, a later analysis derived a clonal expansion index from normalized ranks of inferred template counts within each repertoire. In a later analysis, generation probabilities were computed with a VDJ recombination model fitted to out-of-frame rearrangements, and the resulting probabilities were checked against IGoR. In a later analysis, TCR-TCR, TCR-HLA and TCR-CMV co-occurrence was scored with hypergeometric tests, and a repertoire-size bias correction was applied to TCR pairs. A later analysis estimated false discovery rates by permuting HLA or CMV assignments 20 times. A later analysis grouped co-occurring TCRs with DBSCAN, adding TCRdist sequence similarity when clustering within HLA-allele-positive subsets. Co-occurrence clustering excluded repertoires with fewer than 30,000 or more than 120,000 public chains, plus five with anomalous nucleotide sharing. What TCRdb holds here is the immuneACCESS table cut down to in-frame rearrangements. Part of the clones is not present; checked against another copy, under half of the missing clones reflect an unresolved V gene, and the others are unexplained. V and J calls and clone size are given by that table; D and trimming were obtained from the DNA. This sample lists 110,000 or so clones; 82% were detected once. The ten largest clones capture roughly 2.5% of the sample.

On the study overall, not on this receptor specifically: In a later analysis, HLA-associated TCR beta chains were found to be more clonally expanded and to have lower generation probabilities than equally common non-associated chains. Assigning TCR associations to individual alleles was difficult when HLA alleles, especially DR and DQ, strongly co-occurred. Because HLA typing was unavailable for some donors at each locus, only the typed subset was used in association tests. Broadly in line with IMGT annotations, most TCR beta V segments showed up in productive rearrangements about 87% or about 30% of the time in an earlier analysis of some 590 of the donors. While some public TCRs were present in many individuals, most TCR sequences turned up only very rarely across donors. In vitro tests confirmed that a few of the cytomegalovirus-associated TCR beta chains recognize cytomegalovirus antigens. The sequencing pipeline was judged likely to have produced a cluster of highly shared sequence variants as a technical artifact. Some IMGT-functional V segments, including TRBV6-2 and TRBV6-3, could not be told apart with the 87-base-pair reads, so those segments were excluded. The presence/absence analyses assumed that sequencing depth was roughly uniform across donors, and that assumption may not be true. The study gave a list of some 150 TCR beta chains associated with cytomegalovirus. Specific HLA alleles were associated with 15,000 to 20,000 TCR beta sequences at a false discovery rate of 0.05 in a later analysis. It was suggested by the authors that the approach could potentially be generalized to other disease states and immunological phenotypes. Only TCR beta chains were sequenced in this cohort, and the absence of alpha or paired-chain data limited detectable features. A later analysis reported that several top co-occurrence clusters appeared linked to parvovirus B19, influenza, CMV and Epstein-Barr virus. A later genetic analysis reported fewer N-insertions in productive TCRs among donors in an Asian-associated ancestry cluster than the roughly 700-donor mean. Correlated functional status among segregating V segments might reflect linkage disequilibrium, but an unknown experimental factor could not be ruled out. In both the original and validation cohorts, the classifier was reported to diagnose cytomegalovirus status with high specificity and sensitivity. CMV serostatus was the only immune exposure information available for the cohort. Because counts were too low, roughly 16 rarely observed V segments, including chromosome 9 orphons, were left out of the earlier analysis of about 620 of the donors. A further reported finding was that TCR beta sequences accurately predicted the HLA-A and HLA-B alleles for most subjects in the first cohort. V-gene and J-gene trimming of TCR beta chains was associated with a missense DCLRE1C variant in a later genetic analysis, and the association was replicated in an independent cohort. In a later analysis, most CMV-associated TCR beta chains were found to appear HLA-restricted, with HLA associations seemingly driven largely by CMV exposure. In a later analysis, the rate of TCR association differed among HLA loci, with DRB1 alleles having the most associated TCRs and HLA-C alleles having the fewest.

The germline ends are 12 bases apart after V is trimmed by 2 bases and J by 4 bases. Counted from cysteine to phenylalanine, this CDR3 has 13 amino acids. Of all the DNA, just the CDR3 is kept, 39 bases in frame from base 1. Looking up the germline V gene yields CDR1 SQVTM and CDR2 ANQGSEA. The cohort comprised some 730 healthy bone marrow donors. At the time of sampling, every cohort member was nominally healthy, though immune exposures that went unrecorded were likely present. The donor tested CMV seronegative, placing the donor among the roughly 350 seronegative members of the cohort. A peripheral blood sample was provided by each donor, and peripheral blood mononuclear cells were used for TCR beta sequencing. The Qiagen DNeasy Blood Extraction Kit was used to extract genomic DNA from the blood cell samples. As for this clone: The clone's antigen remains unknown. No clone much larger than this one lies a single base away; base qualities are absent.

This sequence was found in a woman under 30 in good health and CMV-seronegative. The sequencing sample was made of PBMCs. Here the chain combines TRBV29-1 and TRBJ2-7, with TRBD2 perhaps the D gene, on 5 matching bases. The sequence in DNA is TGCAGCGTTGAACTGGACTCCTCATACGAGCAGTACTTC. The encoded protein is CSVELDSSYEQYF.